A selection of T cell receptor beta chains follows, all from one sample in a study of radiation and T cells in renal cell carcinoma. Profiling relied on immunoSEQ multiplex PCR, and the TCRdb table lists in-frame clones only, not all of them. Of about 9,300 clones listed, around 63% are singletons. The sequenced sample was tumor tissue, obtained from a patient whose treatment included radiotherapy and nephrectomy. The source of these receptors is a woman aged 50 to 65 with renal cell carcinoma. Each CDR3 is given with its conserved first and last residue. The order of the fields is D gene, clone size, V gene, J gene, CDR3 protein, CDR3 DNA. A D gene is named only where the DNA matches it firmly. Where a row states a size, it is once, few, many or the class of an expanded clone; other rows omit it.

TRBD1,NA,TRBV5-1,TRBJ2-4,CASSPGTGAFIQYF,TGCGCCAGCAGCCCTGGAACAGGGGCCTTCATTCAGTACTTC
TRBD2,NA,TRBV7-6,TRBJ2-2,CASSRTSGGADGELFF,TGTGCCAGCAGCAGGACTAGCGGGGGGGCAGACGGGGAGCTGTTTTTT
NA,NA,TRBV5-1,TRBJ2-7,CASSPGTYDYEQYF,TGCGCCAGCAGCCCCGGGACATACGACTACGAGCAGTACTTC
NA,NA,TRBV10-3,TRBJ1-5,CAISESGDIHNQPQHF,TGTGCCATCAGTGAGTCGGGGGACATTCATAATCAGCCCCAGCATTTT
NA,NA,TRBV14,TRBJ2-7,CASSQMSSYEQYF,TGTGCCAGCAGCCAAATGAGCTCCTACGAGCAGTACTTC
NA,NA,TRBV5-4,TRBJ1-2,CASSIDRNNYGYTF,TGTGCCAGCAGCATTGACAGAAACAACTATGGCTACACCTTC
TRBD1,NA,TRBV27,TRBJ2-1,CASSRADRGRSEQFF,TGTGCCAGCAGTCGAGCAGACAGGGGGCGGAGTGAGCAGTTCTTC
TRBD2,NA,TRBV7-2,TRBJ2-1,CASSSGLAGVNEQFF,TGTGCCAGCAGCTCGGGACTAGCGGGGGTCAATGAGCAGTTCTTC
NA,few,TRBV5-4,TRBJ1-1,CASSLERTGGGTEAFF,TGTGCCAGCAGCTTGGAAAGGACGGGGGGCGGCACTGAAGCTTTCTTT
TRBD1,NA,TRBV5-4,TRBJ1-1,CASSLATGATNTEAFF,TGTGCCAGCAGCTTGGCTACAGGGGCAACGAACACTGAAGCTTTCTTT
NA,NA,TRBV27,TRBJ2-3,CASKLNGRDTQYF,TGTGCCAGCAAACTCAACGGCAGAGATACGCAGTATTTT
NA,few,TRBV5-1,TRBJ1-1,CASSLGQPGGTEAFF,TGCGCCAGCAGCCTAGGGCAACCCGGTGGCACTGAAGCTTTCTTT
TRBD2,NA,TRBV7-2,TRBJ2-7,CASGSGRNYEQYF,TGTGCCAGCGGTAGCGGGAGAAATTACGAGCAGTACTTC
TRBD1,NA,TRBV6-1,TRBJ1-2,CASSGTGEYGNYGYTF,TGTGCCAGCAGTGGGACAGGGGAATATGGGAACTATGGCTACACCTTC
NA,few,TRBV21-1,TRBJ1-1,CASSNGARLMNTEAFF,TGTGCCAGCAGCAACGGGGCCCGCCTTATGAACACTGAAGCTTTCTTT
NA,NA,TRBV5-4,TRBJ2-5,CASSLEASVGETQYF,TGTGCCAGCAGCTTGGAGGCTAGCGTCGGCGAGACCCAGTACTTC